This paragraph reports one T cell receptor (beta chain). Its antigen is not identified. The assay was immunoSEQ multiplex PCR, and TCRdb's table has in-frame clones only and misses some. The sample includes roughly 120,000 clones, 87% of them seen just once. This sample is part of a study of T cell responses to AZD1222 COVID-19 vaccine. Findings of the study overall: Donors skewed white British and female; clonal diversity was possibly underestimated.

There are 16 residues in the CDR3. V lost 3 bases and J lost 2, with 14 bases in between. Germline CDR1 and CDR2: SGHNT and YYREEE (reference sequence). The analysis combined second doses at about 4 or about 12 weeks. The TCR was taken from an adult who received the AZD1222 COVID-19 vaccine. Specimen: peripheral blood, collected 28 days after the second AZD1222 dose. The chain combines TRBV5-4 with TRBJ1-4; D gene ambiguous. The CDR3 nucleotides are TGTGCCAGCAGCTCAGGAGGCCTCGGTACTAATGAAAAACTGTTTTTT. It specifies CASSSGGLGTNEKLFF.